This T cell receptor beta chain was captured in a study of blood T cell repertoires in COVID-19. Whole-study context: The samples span acute and convalescent COVID-19 from the United States, Italy and Spain. In each case, the material was cDNA or gDNA derived from T cells, B-cell-depleted T cells, or PBMCs.

Clones were sequenced by immunoSEQ multiplex PCR, and TCRdb holds only the in-frame ones, with some missing. The sample holds about 45,000 clones; roughly 80% are singletons and the top ten take around 30%. Germline V CDR1 and CDR2: SGDLS, YYNGEE. V dropped 0 bases and J dropped 0 bases, with 10 bases sitting between them. This CDR3 contains 16 residues. The chain couples TRBV9 to TRBJ1-3; D is ambiguous. The sequence derives from a woman aged 70 to 79 with acute or convalescent COVID-19. Source material: peripheral blood. This chain's CDR3 is CASSVASLASGNTIYF. CDR3 DNA sequence: TGTGCCAGCAGCGTAGCCAGCTTAGCCTCTGGAAACACCATATATTTT.